Listed below are T cell receptor beta chains from one sample, sequenced in a study of graft-versus-host responses after intestinal transplantation. The method was immunoSEQ multiplex PCR; TCRdb's version includes in-frame clones alone and lacks a portion of them. The sample carries around 100,000 clones, over 75% recorded once. The antigens these receptors bind are not known. Sequenced material: unstimulated CD4+ T cells sorted from spleen or lymph node cells, taken before transplant. These TCRs come from a human donor who was the organ donor for an intestinal transplant. The CDR3 runs from the conserved cysteine through the conserved F or W. D genes are given only for firm matches. Size is omitted from some rows. Given values are once, few, many or a class for expanded clones.

V gene: TRBV28; J gene: TRBJ1-5; D gene: TRBD1; clone size: once; CDR3 protein: CASREGAAGNQPQHF; CDR3 DNA: TGTGCCAGCAGAGAGGGGGCGGCTGGCAATCAGCCCCAGCATTTT
V gene: TRBV5-6; J gene: TRBJ2-5; D gene: TRBD1; clone size: NA; CDR3 protein: CASSLGGTTGQETQYF; CDR3 DNA: TGTGCCAGCAGCTTGGGGGGAACGACAGGGCAAGAGACCCAGTACTTC
V gene: TRBV21-1; J gene: TRBJ2-7; D gene: NA; clone size: NA; CDR3 protein: CASSTRLKSSYEQYF; CDR3 DNA: TGTGCCAGCAGCACCCGACTGAAGAGCTCCTACGAGCAGTACTTC
V gene: TRBV5-6; J gene: TRBJ1-3; D gene: TRBD1; clone size: few; CDR3 protein: CASSPGTGLSGRLYF; CDR3 DNA: TGTGCCAGCAGCCCCGGGACAGGGCTTTCTGGGAGGCTATATTTT
V gene: TRBV28; J gene: TRBJ1-2; D gene: NA; clone size: NA; CDR3 protein: CASSLGGYGYTF; CDR3 DNA: TGTGCCAGCAGCTTGGGGGGCTATGGCTACACCTTC
V gene: TRBV18; J gene: TRBJ1-1; D gene: NA; clone size: NA; CDR3 protein: CASSPQQAMNTEAFF; CDR3 DNA: TGTGCCAGCTCACCACAACAGGCTATGAACACTGAAGCTTTCTTT
V gene: TRBV28; J gene: TRBJ2-5; D gene: NA; clone size: NA; CDR3 protein: CASSRWYTGRETQYF; CDR3 DNA: TGTGCCAGCAGCAGATGGTACACGGGGAGGGAGACCCAGTACTTC
V gene: TRBV7-2; J gene: TRBJ1-5; D gene: TRBD1; clone size: once; CDR3 protein: CASSEGQGAQPQHF; CDR3 DNA: TGTGCCAGCAGCGAGGGACAGGGGGCCCAGCCCCAGCATTTT
V gene: TRBV6-6; J gene: TRBJ1-3; D gene: TRBD1; clone size: NA; CDR3 protein: CASSYPRGLGNTIYF; CDR3 DNA: TGTGCCAGCAGTTACCCGAGGGGGCTCGGAAACACCATATATTTT
V gene: TRBV30; J gene: TRBJ2-5; D gene: NA; clone size: NA; CDR3 protein: CAWSVNLETQYF; CDR3 DNA: TGTGCCTGGAGTGTTAACCTAGAGACCCAGTACTTC
V gene: TRBV7-9; J gene: TRBJ2-1; D gene: NA; clone size: once; CDR3 protein: CASSKGLYNEQFF; CDR3 DNA: TGTGCCAGCAGCAAGGGGCTATACAATGAGCAGTTCTTC
V gene: TRBV4-1; J gene: TRBJ2-2; D gene: TRBD1; clone size: NA; CDR3 protein: CASSPLGTGETGELFF; CDR3 DNA: TGCGCCAGCAGCCCTCTTGGGACAGGGGAAACCGGGGAGCTGTTTTTT
V gene: TRBV4-2; J gene: TRBJ1-5; D gene: NA; clone size: NA; CDR3 protein: CASSQETGILAQPQHF; CDR3 DNA: TGTGCCAGCAGCCAGGAAACAGGGATTCTAGCTCAGCCCCAGCATTTT
V gene: TRBV6-6; J gene: TRBJ2-7; D gene: NA; clone size: few; CDR3 protein: CAATGTAPVEQYF; CDR3 DNA: TGTGCCGCCACCGGGACCGCCCCTGTCGAGCAGTACTTC
V gene: TRBV19; J gene: TRBJ2-7; D gene: NA; clone size: NA; CDR3 protein: CASSMDSSTYEQYF; CDR3 DNA: TGTGCCAGTAGTATGGACAGCTCTACCTACGAGCAGTACTTC
V gene: TRBV6-5; J gene: TRBJ1-2; D gene: NA; clone size: NA; CDR3 protein: CASSLRGGFYGYTF; CDR3 DNA: TGTGCCAGCAGTTTAAGAGGGGGATTCTATGGCTACACCTTC
V gene: TRBV27; J gene: TRBJ2-1; D gene: NA; clone size: NA; CDR3 protein: CASREEFSSSYNEQFF; CDR3 DNA: TGTGCCAGCAGGGAGGAGTTTAGTAGCTCCTACAATGAGCAGTTCTTC
V gene: TRBV2; J gene: TRBJ2-5; D gene: TRBD1; clone size: NA; CDR3 protein: CASSGSRQGRGTQYF; CDR3 DNA: TGTGCCAGCAGTGGGAGTCGACAGGGAAGGGGGACCCAGTACTTC
V gene: TRBV5-8; J gene: TRBJ1-4; D gene: NA; clone size: few; CDR3 protein: CASSLGRLNEKLFF; CDR3 DNA: TGTGCCAGCAGCTTGGGACGTCTGAATGAAAAACTGTTTTTT
V gene: TRBV2; J gene: TRBJ1-1; D gene: NA; clone size: NA; CDR3 protein: CASTSGLNTEAFF; CDR3 DNA: TGTGCCAGCACCTCGGGGCTGAACACTGAAGCTTTCTTT
V gene: TRBV13; J gene: TRBJ2-5; D gene: TRBD2; clone size: NA; CDR3 protein: CASSPTGTSGGYRSETQYF; CDR3 DNA: TGTGCCAGCAGCCCCACCGGGACTAGCGGGGGGTACCGGTCAGAGACCCAGTACTTC
V gene: TRBV20-1; J gene: TRBJ2-5; D gene: NA; clone size: NA; CDR3 protein: CSALKGVTQYF; CDR3 DNA: TGCAGTGCTCTTAAAGGGGTGACCCAGTACTTC
V gene: TRBV18; J gene: TRBJ2-1; D gene: TRBD2; clone size: NA; CDR3 protein: CASSPASGLAGVNEQFF; CDR3 DNA: TGTGCCAGCTCACCGGCGTCGGGACTAGCGGGGGTCAATGAGCAGTTCTTC
V gene: TRBV6-1; J gene: TRBJ2-7; D gene: NA; clone size: NA; CDR3 protein: CASRPLYGEQYF; CDR3 DNA: TGTGCCAGCAGGCCGCTTTACGGGGAGCAGTACTTC
V gene: TRBV6-1; J gene: TRBJ1-6; D gene: TRBD1; clone size: NA; CDR3 protein: CASSEALRQGSSPLHF; CDR3 DNA: TGTGCCAGCAGTGAAGCGCTCCGACAGGGAAGTTCACCCCTCCACTTT
V gene: TRBV30; J gene: TRBJ1-2; D gene: NA; clone size: once; CDR3 protein: CAWSVSLYGYTF; CDR3 DNA: TGTGCCTGGAGTGTATCCCTCTATGGCTACACCTTC
V gene: TRBV10-2; J gene: TRBJ1-1; D gene: NA; clone size: NA; CDR3 protein: CASSDSRGMNTEAFF; CDR3 DNA: TGCGCCAGCAGTGATAGCAGGGGAATGAACACTGAAGCTTTCTTT
V gene: TRBV9; J gene: TRBJ2-2; D gene: TRBD2; clone size: NA; CDR3 protein: CASSPGGGTTAGELFF; CDR3 DNA: TGTGCCAGCAGTCCTGGCGGGGGGACAACGGCCGGGGAGCTGTTTTTT
V gene: TRBV19; J gene: TRBJ2-5; D gene: TRBD2; clone size: NA; CDR3 protein: CASSPSGLAGVWTQYF; CDR3 DNA: TGTGCCAGTAGTCCCTCGGGACTAGCGGGTGTGTGGACCCAGTACTTC
V gene: TRBV18; J gene: TRBJ1-4; D gene: NA; clone size: NA; CDR3 protein: CASSPSNRENEKLFF; CDR3 DNA: TGTGCCAGCTCACCAAGCAACAGGGAAAATGAAAAACTGTTTTTT
V gene: TRBV2; J gene: TRBJ2-4; D gene: NA; clone size: NA; CDR3 protein: CASRSRWEPVFDIQYF; CDR3 DNA: TGTGCCAGCAGAAGCAGGTGGGAGCCGGTCTTTGACATTCAGTACTTC
V gene: TRBV11-3; J gene: TRBJ2-2; D gene: TRBD2; clone size: NA; CDR3 protein: CASSPMAGVDTGELFF; CDR3 DNA: TGTGCCAGCAGCCCCATGGCGGGGGTGGACACCGGGGAGCTGTTTTTT
V gene: TRBV28; J gene: TRBJ1-1; D gene: NA; clone size: NA; CDR3 protein: CASSLGAGRNTEAFF; CDR3 DNA: TGTGCCAGCAGTTTAGGGGCGGGGAGGAACACTGAAGCTTTCTTT
V gene: TRBV28; J gene: TRBJ1-1; D gene: NA; clone size: NA; CDR3 protein: CASNSRVTEAFF; CDR3 DNA: TGTGCCAGCAATTCGAGGGTCACTGAAGCTTTCTTT
V gene: TRBV5-1; J gene: TRBJ2-1; D gene: NA; clone size: NA; CDR3 protein: CATPTANEQFF; CDR3 DNA: TGCGCCACCCCGACGGCGAATGAGCAGTTCTTC
V gene: TRBV23-1; J gene: TRBJ1-5; D gene: NA; clone size: NA; CDR3 protein: CASSHRNQPQHF; CDR3 DNA: TGCGCCAGCAGTCACAGGAATCAGCCCCAGCATTTT
V gene: TRBV5-5; J gene: TRBJ2-3; D gene: TRBD1; clone size: few; CDR3 protein: CASSRQGEADTQYF; CDR3 DNA: TGTGCCAGCAGCCGACAGGGTGAGGCAGATACGCAGTATTTT
V gene: TRBV29-1; J gene: TRBJ1-3; D gene: TRBD1; clone size: NA; CDR3 protein: CSGVSGGSGNTIYF; CDR3 DNA: TGCAGCGGGGTTTCAGGGGGCTCTGGAAACACCATATATTTT
V gene: TRBV6-4; J gene: TRBJ1-6; D gene: TRBD1; clone size: NA; CDR3 protein: CASSPGTGAFSPLHF; CDR3 DNA: TGTGCCAGCAGTCCCGGGACAGGGGCCTTTTCACCCCTCCACTTT
V gene: TRBV19; J gene: TRBJ1-5; D gene: NA; clone size: NA; CDR3 protein: CASSLHYSQPQHF; CDR3 DNA: TGTGCCAGTAGCCTACACTATAGTCAGCCCCAGCATTTT
V gene: TRBV18; J gene: TRBJ1-2; D gene: TRBD1; clone size: NA; CDR3 protein: CASSPPTTGLYGYTF; CDR3 DNA: TGTGCCAGCTCACCACCCACGACAGGGCTCTATGGCTACACCTTC